The next 10 T cell receptor beta chains were all read from a single sample in a study of blood T cells in healthy people across ages. Together with a sample-barcoded 5' primer, a J-beta primer mix was included in a second PCR lasting roughly 6 to 12 cycles. Using its own MiXCR run on the 5' RACE reads, TCRdb lists one record per CDR3 protein. Of about 970,000 distinct CDR3 sequences listed, roughly 51% are singletons. The sequenced sample was blood. These receptors were obtained from a woman aged 55-70 years in good health.

This clonotype occurred a few times. The chain couples TRBV4-3 to TRBJ2-7, with D uncertain. The CDR3 has 14 amino acids. The germline CDR1 and CDR2 sequences are LGHNA and YSLEER. V lost 3 bases, J lost 1 base, and 10 bases lay in between. The CDR3 loop is CASSQEMGSYEQYF. CDR3 DNA sequence: TGCGCCAGCAGCCAGGAAATGGGTTCCTACGAGCAGTACTTC.

The chain uses TRBV2 and TRBJ1-1, with D maybe TRBD1 (5 bases). The CDR3 runs 15 residues. Germline CDR1 reads SNHLY; CDR2 reads FYNNEI. V lost 4 bases and J 0 bases, leaving 12 bases between the germline ends. CDR3 coding DNA: TGTGCCAGCAGTGCCCCCCGACAGATGAACACTGAAGCTTTCTTT. Its protein is CASSAPRQMNTEAFF. Drawing the rest from reference TRBV2 and TRBJ1-1, the complete variable domain is EPEVTQTPSHQVTQMGQEVILRCVPISNHLYFYWYRQILGQKVEFLVSFYNNEISEKSEIFDDQFSVERPDGSNFTLKIRSTKLEDSAMYFCASSAPRQMNTEAFFGQGTRLTVV.

This clonotype was counted only a few times. The chain recombines TRBV27 with TRBJ1-2, with TRBD1 identical over 7 bases. CDR1 is MNHEY and CDR2 is SMNVEV in the germline V gene (reference sequence). The CDR3 is 17 amino acids. The trim removed 5 bases at V and 4 bases at J, leaving 16 bases unmatched. The CDR3 sequence: CASSQSPDREDFYGYTF. The CDR3 nucleotides read TGTGCCAGCAGTCAAAGCCCAGACAGGGAAGACTTCTATGGCTACACCTTC.

This chain joins TRBV3-1 and TRBJ2-2, with TRBD2 matching over 9 bases. CDR3 length equals 15 residues. Looked up from germline, CDR1 is LGHDT and CDR2 is YNNKEL (reference sequence). After removal of 4 bases from V and 4 bases from J, the junction contained 4 bases not matched to a gene. The CDR3 here is CASSPSGTATGELFF. In DNA form, the CDR3 reads TGTGCCAGCAGCCCTAGCGGGACTGCCACCGGGGAGCTGTTTTTT.

The chain recombines TRBV20-1 with TRBJ1-1, with 7 bases identical to TRBD1. The germline V gene encodes CDR1 DFQATT and CDR2 SNEGSKA (reference sequence). The CDR3 totals 13 residues. Losses at the gene ends were 1 base for V and 5 bases for J; bases not matched to a gene: 4. In DNA form, the CDR3 reads TGCAGTGCTAGAGCTCCGGGACAGACTGAAGCTTTCTTT. Amino acid sequence: CSARAPGQTEAFF.

The chain couples TRBV15 to TRBJ2-5; D is perhaps TRBD2 (6 bases). Germline V lookup: CDR1 LNHNV, CDR2 YYDKDF (reference sequence). Trimming took off 3 bases at V and 1 base at J, with 15 bases between the two ends. The CDR3 length is 16 residues. In nucleotides, the CDR3 is TGTGCCACCAGCAGTCGGAACCGGGGGTCCCAAGAGACCCAGTACTTC. Translated, it gives CATSSRNRGSQETQYF. Drawing the rest from reference TRBV15 and TRBJ2-5, the complete variable domain is DAMVIQNPRYQVTQFGKPVTLSCSQTLNHNVMYWYQQKSSQAPKLLFHYYDKDFNNEADTPDNFQSRRPNTSFCFLDIRSPGLGDTAMYLCATSSRNRGSQETQYFGPGTRLLVL.

V is TRBV20-1 and J is TRBJ2-1, with 8 bases matching TRBD2. The CDR3 sequence is 17 residues long. J was trimmed by 2 bases and V by 0 bases; bases with no gene match: 9. CDR1 is DFQATT and CDR2 is SNEGSKA in the germline V gene (reference sequence). Here the CDR3 DNA reads TGCAGTGCTAGAGATCTTGTGTCACTAGCGGCCTACAATGAGCAGTTCTTC. Its protein product is CSARDLVSLAAYNEQFF.

V is TRBV5-1 and J is TRBJ1-1; no definite D call. The CDR3 is made up of 13 amino acids. Germline-derived CDR1 and CDR2 are SGHRS and YFSETQ. Trimming shortened V by 2 bases and J by 1 base, and 6 bases separated the two germline ends. This chain's CDR3 is CASSFDPNTEAFF. DNA of the CDR3: TGCGCCAGCAGCTTTGATCCGAACACTGAAGCTTTCTTT.

The rearrangement links TRBV6-6 to TRBJ2-6, with TRBD1 identical over 7 bases. V lost 5 bases and J lost 0; bases outside the gene matches: 7. The CDR3 runs to 17 residues. Germline CDR1 MNHNY, CDR2 SVGAGI (reference sequence). CDR3 loop: CASSTGTALSGANVLTF. CDR3 sequence (DNA): TGTGCCAGCAGTACCGGGACAGCCCTCTCTGGGGCCAACGTCCTGACTTTC.

The rearrangement uses TRBV3-1 and TRBJ2-7; TRBD1 or TRBD2 may be the D gene (5 bases each). The V gene lost 2 bases and the J gene lost 1 base, with 12 bases spanning the gap. CDR1 and CDR2 from the germline V gene are LGHDT and YNNKEL (reference sequence). This CDR3 is built from 15 residues. The CDR3 DNA sequence: TGTGCCAGCAGCCAATTCCGGGACGGATCCTACGAGCAGTACTTC. This gives the protein CASSQFRDGSYEQYF.